This T cell receptor (beta chain) emerged from a study of blood T cell repertoires in COVID-19. Study-wide context: Acute and convalescent COVID-19 samples came from the United States, Italy and Spain. In each case, the material was cDNA or gDNA derived from T cells, B-cell-depleted T cells, or PBMCs.

Authors' analysis steps: Amplifying reference gene primers gave estimates of nucleated cell counts. TCRdb's copy holds only in-frame clones and misses some; the assay was immunoSEQ multiplex PCR. From that table come the V and J calls and clone size; the DNA was used to work out D and trimming. The sample contains around 120,000 clones, nearly 90% of which appear only once. Germline V gene sequence: CDR1 LNHDA, CDR2 SQIVND (reference sequence). This CDR3 spans 13 amino acids. The V and J ends lost 4 bases and 2 bases respectively, with 8 bases between them. V gene TRBV19 combines with J gene TRBJ1-2; no reliable D call. The sequence came from an older woman with COVID-19, enrolled during active disease. Sample: peripheral blood. The CDR3 DNA sequence: TGTGCCAGTAGTAAACAGTCAAACTATGGCTACACCTTC. This gives the protein CASSKQSNYGYTF. Using reference TRBV19 and TRBJ1-2 for the parts outside the CDR3, the full variable domain is DGGITQSPKYLFRKEGQNVTLSCEQNLNHDAMYWYRQDPGQGLRLIYYSQIVNDFQKGDIAEGYSVSREKKESFPLTVTSAQKNPTAFYLCASSKQSNYGYTFGSGTRLTVV.